Listed below are T cell receptor beta chains from one sample, sequenced in a study of CD8 T cells in Susac syndrome. TCRdb redid the calling of the immunoSEQ multiplex PCR reads with MiXCR, one entry per CDR3 protein. Altogether about 210,000 distinct CDR3 sequences are present, roughly 96% being singletons, with the ten largest covering about 0.088%. Sequenced material: CD4+ T cells from PBMCs. Receptor source: a human donor with multiple sclerosis. The CDR3 runs from the conserved cysteine through the conserved F or W. Each record gives: CDR3 DNA, CDR3 protein, CDR3 length, clone size, D gene, V gene, J gene. The D gene is left open where the match is weak. Rows give clone size only sometimes, using once, few, many, or a class for an expanded clone.

DNA: TGCAGTGCCATCGACACCAGCACAGATACGCAGTATTTT
CDR3: CSAIDTSTDTQYF
length: 13
size: -
D: -
V: TRBV20-1
J: TRBJ2-3

DNA: TGTGCCAGCAGTCCGGACTTGGTAATGGGCAATGAGCAGTTCTTC
CDR3: CASSPDLVMGNEQFF
length: 15
size: once
D: -
V: TRBV27
J: TRBJ2-1

DNA: TGTGCCAGCAGCTTAGTCGGTACGGGACAGGGGGCCTACGAGCAGTACTTC
CDR3: CASSLVGTGQGAYEQYF
length: 17
size: -
D: TRBD1
V: TRBV7-2
J: TRBJ2-7

DNA: TGTGCCTGGCGCGGGCAGGAACCTGAAGCTTTCTTT
CDR3: CAWRGQEPEAFF
length: 12
size: -
D: -
V: TRBV30
J: TRBJ1-1

DNA: TGTGCCATCAGTGAGTCGGACAGGGGCCAAAATCAGCCCCAGCATTTT
CDR3: CAISESDRGQNQPQHF
length: 16
size: -
D: TRBD1
V: TRBV10-3
J: TRBJ1-5

DNA: TGCAGTGCTAGTCGCCCCACCGGGGAGCTGTTTTTT
CDR3: CSASRPTGELFF
length: 12
size: -
D: -
V: TRBV20-1
J: TRBJ2-2

DNA: TGTGCCAGCAGTCCTGGGACCTTAGAGACCCAGTACTTC
CDR3: CASSPGTLETQYF
length: 13
size: few
D: -
V: TRBV28
J: TRBJ2-5

DNA: TGTGCCTGGAGGCGAAGACCTGAAAAACTGTTTTTT
CDR3: CAWRRRPEKLFF
length: 12
size: -
D: -
V: TRBV30
J: TRBJ1-4

DNA: TGCAGCGTTACTCCGCCGCGCAGCGGAGGTTACAATGAGCAGTTCTTC
CDR3: CSVTPPRSGGYNEQFF
length: 16
size: -
D: -
V: TRBV29-1
J: TRBJ2-1

DNA: TGTGCCAGTAGTACGCGGACAGGGCCCTACGAGCAGTACTTC
CDR3: CASSTRTGPYEQYF
length: 14
size: -
D: TRBD1
V: TRBV19
J: TRBJ2-7

DNA: TGCGCCAGCAGCTTGGCGGGTTCGGTCTACGAGCAGTACTTC
CDR3: CASSLAGSVYEQYF
length: 14
size: once
D: -
V: TRBV5-1
J: TRBJ2-7

DNA: TGCAGCGTAGAACCGAACGGTGGGCACAATGAGCAGTTCTTC
CDR3: CSVEPNGGHNEQFF
length: 14
size: -
D: -
V: TRBV29-1
J: TRBJ2-1

DNA: TGTGCCAGCAGTTTAAGGCTAGCGGGGGGTTACAATGAGCAGTTCTTC
CDR3: CASSLRLAGGYNEQFF
length: 16
size: -
D: TRBD2
V: TRBV12-3/TRBV12-4
J: TRBJ2-1

DNA: TGTGCCAGCAGCCAACTACTAGCGAGCGAGCAGTACTTC
CDR3: CASSQLLASEQYF
length: 13
size: -
D: TRBD2
V: TRBV9
J: TRBJ2-7

DNA: TGCGCCAGCAGCCCCAGGGGTCAGGGAGAAGCTTTCTTT
CDR3: CASSPRGQGEAFF
length: 13
size: -
D: -
V: TRBV5-1
J: TRBJ1-1

DNA: TGTGCCAGCAGTTTCTCGGGGCCACCCCTCCACTTT
CDR3: CASSFSGPPLHF
length: 12
size: -
D: -
V: TRBV12-3/TRBV12-4
J: TRBJ1-6

DNA: TGCGCCAGCAGCCTCGGACAGGTTGGGCGGAACACTGAAGCTTTCTTT
CDR3: CASSLGQVGRNTEAFF
length: 16
size: -
D: TRBD1
V: TRBV5-1
J: TRBJ1-1

DNA: TGTGCCAGCAGCCTCTGGGGGAGCGGGGGAGGGCAGTACTTC
CDR3: CASSLWGSGGGQYF
length: 14
size: -
D: TRBD2
V: TRBV7-2
J: TRBJ2-7

DNA: TGTGCCAGCAGCGAGAAGTGGTACGCTAACTATGGCTACACCTTC
CDR3: CASSEKWYANYGYTF
length: 15
size: -
D: -
V: TRBV3-1
J: TRBJ1-2

DNA: TGTGCCAGCAGCCAATTTACCTACGAGCAGTACTTC
CDR3: CASSQFTYEQYF
length: 12
size: -
D: -
V: TRBV3-1
J: TRBJ2-7

DNA: TGCAGTGCTAGTGCAGGGGGTAATGGCTACACCTTC
CDR3: CSASAGGNGYTF
length: 12
size: -
D: TRBD1
V: TRBV20-1
J: TRBJ1-2

DNA: TGCAGTGCTAGGGCCGGGACTAGCGCCTACGAGCAGTACTTC
CDR3: CSARAGTSAYEQYF
length: 14
size: -
D: TRBD2
V: TRBV20-1
J: TRBJ2-7

DNA: TGTGCCAGCAGCCAAAGAAATAGCGGGGGCAGCTACAATGAGCAGTTCTTC
CDR3: CASSQRNSGGSYNEQFF
length: 17
size: -
D: TRBD2
V: TRBV3-1
J: TRBJ2-1

DNA: TGTGCCACCAGCAGAGGACAGGGCACAGATACGCAGTATTTT
CDR3: CATSRGQGTDTQYF
length: 14
size: once
D: -
V: TRBV15
J: TRBJ2-3

DNA: TGCAGTGCTAGAGATTCAGCTAGCGGGAGGGGTGGTATCTTCTTC
CDR3: CSARDSASGRGGIFF
length: 15
size: -
D: TRBD2
V: TRBV20-1
J: TRBJ2-1

DNA: TGCGCCAGCAGCCAGACTGACAGGGACAGTGGATCGGCGCATTTT
CDR3: CASSQTDRDSGSAHF
length: 15
size: -
D: TRBD1
V: TRBV4-1
J: TRBJ1-5

DNA: TGTGCCAGCAGTGTCGGGGGGGCCTACAATGAGCAGTTCTTC
CDR3: CASSVGGAYNEQFF
length: 14
size: -
D: TRBD2
V: TRBV2
J: TRBJ2-1

DNA: TGTGCCTGGAGTGAGACGAACTCCTACGAGCAGTACTTC
CDR3: CAWSETNSYEQYF
length: 13
size: -
D: -
V: TRBV30
J: TRBJ2-7

DNA: TGTGCCAGCAGCGTAGTGACTAGCGGGGCAAACGAGCAGTACTTC
CDR3: CASSVVTSGANEQYF
length: 15
size: -
D: TRBD2
V: TRBV9
J: TRBJ2-7

DNA: TGTGCCAGCACCCGAGGCGGGAGCGGCAATGAGCAGTTCTTC
CDR3: CASTRGGSGNEQFF
length: 14
size: -
D: TRBD2
V: TRBV11-2
J: TRBJ2-1

DNA: TGTGCCAGCAGCCAAGGTCGGGGACAGGGGGTTAGAAATGAGCAGTTCTTC
CDR3: CASSQGRGQGVRNEQFF
length: 17
size: -
D: TRBD1
V: TRBV3-1
J: TRBJ2-1

DNA: TGTGCCAGCACCCAGGACAGGGGGATAGGAGAGCAGTACTTC
CDR3: CASTQDRGIGEQYF
length: 14
size: -
D: TRBD1
V: TRBV6-1
J: TRBJ2-7

DNA: TGTGCCAGCAGCGAAGGGCCCGATGCCCAGTACTTC
CDR3: CASSEGPDAQYF
length: 12
size: once
D: -
V: TRBV5-4
J: TRBJ2-5

DNA: TGCAGTGCTAGAGATTGGCTAGCGGACCACAATGAGCAGTTCTTC
CDR3: CSARDWLADHNEQFF
length: 15
size: -
D: TRBD2
V: TRBV20-1
J: TRBJ2-1

DNA: TGCGCCAGCAGCCGCGGGGTAGCGGGGACTTACGAGCAGTACTTC
CDR3: CASSRGVAGTYEQYF
length: 15
size: -
D: TRBD2
V: TRBV4-1
J: TRBJ2-7

DNA: TGCAGCGTTGCGAGTAGACTAGCCAAAAACATTCAGTACTTC
CDR3: CSVASRLAKNIQYF
length: 14
size: -
D: -
V: TRBV29-1
J: TRBJ2-4

DNA: TGTGCCAGTAGTGTCAGGGCCTTTGAAGCTTTCTTT
CDR3: CASSVRAFEAFF
length: 12
size: -
D: -
V: TRBV19
J: TRBJ1-1